This T cell receptor (beta chain) was captured by sequencing in a study of T cells in Graves' hyperthyroidism and ophthalmopathy. This CDR3 comprises 15 residues. Trimming removed 0 bases at V and 1 base at J, with 10 bases between. Germline CDR1 and CDR2: SGHRS and YFSETQ. Amplification targeted TCR beta CDR3 regions from RNA transcripts. Primed by the HTBI set, a first-round RT-PCR was run on the TCR CDR3. TCRdb itself ran the multiplex PCR reads through MiXCR, one entry per CDR3 protein. The sample consists of nearly 600,000 distinct CDR3 sequences, approximately 15% of them appearing once. Details on this clonotype: Its antigen is unidentified.

The study's findings and limits: Most thyroid-expanded clonotypes above 0.001 were also found in blood.

Uncontrolled infection, other autoimmune disease, pregnancy or lactation led to exclusion. The PBMCs had their origin in around 10 ml of fresh peripheral blood. This receptor was identified in a woman in her 30s with Graves' hyperthyroidism that later progressed to Graves' ophthalmopathy. Sequencing used blood. V and J are TRBV5-1 and TRBJ1-1, with a tentative D call TRBD1 (5 bases). CDR3: CASSLGGAENTEAFF. In DNA form, the CDR3 reads TGCGCCAGCAGCTTGGGAGGGGCCGAGAACACTGAAGCTTTCTTT.